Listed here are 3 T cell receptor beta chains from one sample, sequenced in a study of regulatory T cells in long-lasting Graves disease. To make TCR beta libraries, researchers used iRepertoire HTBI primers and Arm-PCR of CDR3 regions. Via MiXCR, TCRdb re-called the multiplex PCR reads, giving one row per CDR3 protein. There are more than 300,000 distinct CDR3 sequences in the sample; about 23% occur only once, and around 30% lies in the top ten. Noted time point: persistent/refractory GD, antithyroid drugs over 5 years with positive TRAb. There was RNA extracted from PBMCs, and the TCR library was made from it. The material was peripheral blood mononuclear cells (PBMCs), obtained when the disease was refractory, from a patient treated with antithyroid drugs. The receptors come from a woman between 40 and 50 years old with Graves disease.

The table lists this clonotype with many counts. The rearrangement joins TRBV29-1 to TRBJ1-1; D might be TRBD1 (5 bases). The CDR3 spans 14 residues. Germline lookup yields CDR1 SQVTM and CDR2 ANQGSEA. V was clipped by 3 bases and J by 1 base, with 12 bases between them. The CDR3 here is CSVDGETANTEAFF. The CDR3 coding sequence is TGCAGCGTTGACGGGGAGACAGCGAACACTGAAGCTTTCTTT.

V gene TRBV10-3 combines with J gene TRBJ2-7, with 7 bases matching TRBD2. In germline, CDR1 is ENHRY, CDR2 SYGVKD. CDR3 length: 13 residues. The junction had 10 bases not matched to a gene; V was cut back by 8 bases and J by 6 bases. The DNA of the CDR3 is TGTGCCATCCTTCCCCGGCGGGGGAGCGAGCAGTACTTC. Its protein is CAILPRRGSEQYF.

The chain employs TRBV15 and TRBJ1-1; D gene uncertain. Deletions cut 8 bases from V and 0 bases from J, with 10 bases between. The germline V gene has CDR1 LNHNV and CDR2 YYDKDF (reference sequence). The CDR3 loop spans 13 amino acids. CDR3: CATRYEVNTEAFF. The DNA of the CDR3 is TGTGCCACCCGTTATGAGGTGAACACTGAAGCTTTCTTT. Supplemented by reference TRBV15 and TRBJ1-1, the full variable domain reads DAMVIQNPRYQVTQFGKPVTLSCSQTLNHNVMYWYQQKSSQAPKLLFHYYDKDFNNEADTPDNFQSRRPNTSFCFLDIRSPGLGDTAMYLCATRYEVNTEAFFGQGTRLTVV.